The 21 T cell receptor beta chains given below trace back to one sample, sequenced in a study of CD8 T cells in ankylosing spondylitis. TCRdb passed the 5' RACE reads through MiXCR, listing each CDR3 protein once. The table lists approximately 210,000 distinct CDR3 sequences, 9.5% to 15% of them singletons. Specimen: blood, either unsorted or a sorted T cell fraction (not recorded which). The source of these receptors is a male donor with ankylosing spondylitis or in good health (not recorded which).

This clonotype was found a few times. The rearrangement joins TRBV11-2 to TRBJ2-1, with 8 positions matching TRBD1. The CDR3 consists of 17 residues. CDR1 and CDR2 from the germline V gene are SGHAT and FQNNGV. J lost 0 bases, V lost 0 bases, and 4 bases had no gene match. CDR3 bases: TGTGCCAGCAGCTTAGAGACAGGGGTTAGCTCCTACAATGAGCAGTTCTTC. Translating gives CASSLETGVSSYNEQFF.

A few counts support this clonotype. The chain carries TRBV20-1 and TRBJ2-5; D is uncertain. The CDR3 covers 14 residues. Germline CDR1 DFQATT, CDR2 SNEGSKA (reference sequence). V was trimmed by 0 bases and J by 5 bases, leaving 13 bases between them. CDR3 sequence: CSARDLESLETQYF. CDR3 bases: TGCAGTGCTAGAGATCTGGAGAGTCTGGAGACCCAGTACTTC.

This clonotype was seen a handful of times. This chain connects TRBV3-1 to TRBJ1-3; the D is unclear. V was clipped by 0 bases and J by 0 bases, with 15 bases between them. The CDR3 is 18 amino acids. Germline CDR1 LGHDT, CDR2 YNNKEL (reference sequence). The CDR3 DNA sequence: TGTGCCAGCAGCCAAGATCCCGGCGGCGGGAGCTCTGGAAACACCATATATTTT. It yields the protein CASSQDPGGGSSGNTIYF.

This clonotype has just a few counts. The chain couples TRBV9 to TRBJ2-1; the D gene could be TRBD1 or TRBD2 (6 bases each). There are 15 residues in the CDR3. The V gene lost 4 bases and the J gene lost 8 bases, with 19 bases spanning the gap. Germline values: CDR1 SGDLS, CDR2 YYNGEE. The CDR3 DNA sequence: TGTGCCAGCAGCCCCCTCAAAGGGGGAGGTGATGAGCAGTTCTTC. Its translation is CASSPLKGGGDEQFF.

This clonotype was detected only a few times. The V gene is TRBV4-1, the J gene TRBJ2-1; D perhaps matches TRBD2 (5 bases). V was clipped by 0 bases and J by 6 bases, with 12 bases between them. CDR3 length equals 15 residues. Germline V gene sequence: CDR1 MGHRA, CDR2 YSYEKL. CDR3 DNA: TGCGCCAGCAGCCAAGAAGAGGGTCGGGTCAATGAGCAGTTCTTC. Translated, it gives CASSQEEGRVNEQFF.

In this sample, this clonotype turned up a few times. The CDR3 DNA reads TGTGCCAGCAGCGTAGGGGTAGCGGGGGTCTCCACCGGGGAGCTGTTTTTT. Translation gives CASSVGVAGVSTGELFF. This chain connects TRBV9 to TRBJ2-2, with 9 positions matching TRBD2. The CDR3 covers 17 residues. Germline values: CDR1 SGDLS, CDR2 YYNGEE. The V and J ends lost 0 bases and 4 bases, in that order; junction bases with no gene match: 7.

This chain links TRBV7-9 with TRBJ2-5, with TRBD2 as a possible D gene (6 bases). The CDR3 spans 17 residues. V was clipped by 5 bases and J by 5 bases, with 24 bases between them. CDR1 is SEHNR, CDR2 FQNEAQ, per germline (reference sequence). CDR3 sequence: CASSDREAGSLRETQYF. DNA of the CDR3: TGTGCCAGCAGCGACCGGGAAGCGGGCTCTCTGCGGGAGACCCAGTACTTC.

This rearrangement joins TRBV14 to TRBJ1-1; D call uncertain. V was clipped by 0 bases and J by 5 bases, with 16 bases between them. The germline CDR1 and CDR2 sequences are SGHDN and FVKESK. The CDR3 consists of 16 residues. Here the CDR3 DNA reads TGTGCCAGCAGCCAAGATTTCGGGAGGGTGGAGACTGAAGCTTTCTTT. Amino acids: CASSQDFGRVETEAFF.

This clonotype was detected a few times. The J gene is TRBJ1-2, the V gene TRBV5-1; 7 bases are a match to TRBD1. This CDR3 spans 12 amino acids. Germline V gives CDR1 SGHRS, CDR2 YFSETQ. With V trimmed by 3 bases and J by 14 bases, 10 bases remained unmatched. The chain's CDR3 is CASSSTRQGETF. The CDR3 DNA follows: TGCGCCAGCAGCTCGACCCGACAGGGTGAGACCTTC.

At least ten counts were recorded for this clonotype. V usage is TRBV5-1 and J usage is TRBJ2-1; 8 bases fit TRBD1. J gave up 7 bases and V 4 bases, and 10 bases lay outside the gene matches. This CDR3 is 15 amino acids long. CDR1 and CDR2 from the germline V gene are SGHRS and YFSETQ. CDR3 DNA: TGCGCCAGCAGCGCCAGGCAGGGGGCTAGGAATGAGCAGTTCTTC. This sequence encodes CASSARQGARNEQFF.

CDR3 amino acids: CASSLGAQAFF. The CDR3 DNA sequence: TGTGCCAGCAGCTTAGGAGCGCAAGCTTTCTTT. This chain uses TRBV11-3 with TRBJ1-1; D remains unclear. Germline V lookup: CDR1 SGHNT, CDR2 YENEEA. The CDR3 covers 11 residues. Trimming took 1 base from V and 9 from J, leaving 6 bases between them.

The chain links TRBV20-1 to TRBJ1-1, with TRBD1 as a possible D gene (6 bases). V was cut by 5 bases and J by 1 base, with 11 bases left in between. Germline loops: CDR1 DFQATT, CDR2 SNEGSKA (reference sequence). The CDR3 length is 13 residues. CDR3 nucleotide sequence: TGCAGTGCTCCGGGAGGGGGGAACACTGAAGCTTTCTTT. Translating it yields CSAPGGGNTEAFF.

The chain has TRBV7-9 and TRBJ2-2; D might be TRBD2 (6 bases). Germline V gene lookup returns CDR1 SEHNR and CDR2 FQNEAQ (reference sequence). This CDR3 is built from 16 residues. V lost 4 bases and J lost 7, with 19 bases in between. The chain's CDR3 is CASSYRESPRGGELFF. The CDR3 DNA reads TGTGCCAGCAGCTACCGGGAGAGCCCCAGAGGCGGGGAGCTGTTTTTT.

The V and J genes are TRBV7-2 and TRBJ2-5, with TRBD2 matching 9 bases. The germline V gene encodes CDR1 SGHTA and CDR2 FQGNSA. The V and J ends lost 3 bases and 2 bases, in that order; junction bases with no gene match: 7. The CDR3 has 16 amino acids. CDR3 region: CASSLPSGAPQETQYF. CDR3 nucleotide sequence: TGTGCCAGCAGCTTGCCTAGCGGGGCCCCTCAAGAGACCCAGTACTTC.

V and J are TRBV27 and TRBJ2-7; 7 bases are a match to TRBD2. Germline V gene lookup returns CDR1 MNHEY and CDR2 SMNVEV (reference sequence). The CDR3 has 15 residues. V gave up 5 bases and J gave up 1 base; unmatched junction bases: 8. CDR3 DNA sequence: TGTGCCAGCAGTCCCTTAAGCGGGGCATCCTACGAGCAGTACTTC. Its protein product is CASSPLSGASYEQYF.

This clonotype has just a few counts. The V call is TRBV29-1, the J call TRBJ2-7; D possibly uses TRBD1 or TRBD2 (5 bases each). The ends were cut back, 7 bases at V and 7 bases at J, with 14 bases in the middle. The CDR3 length is 11 residues. CDR1 SQVTM and CDR2 ANQGSEA come from the germline V gene. The CDR3 nucleotides read TGCAGCGCCGGGGCACATTGGGAGCAGTACTTC. As protein: CSAGAHWEQYF.

As regards this clonotype: A much larger clone differs by one base, so this may be a read error. The chain has TRBV12-3 or TRBV12-4 and TRBJ2-5; possible D gene TRBD2, 5 bases. The CDR3 extends over 13 amino acids. V was pared by 3 bases and J by 1 base, with 6 bases between. For the CDR3, the DNA is TGTGCCAGCAGTTTCGGGGTCCAAGAGACCCAGTACTTC. It specifies CASSFGVQETQYF.

This chain joins TRBV4-2 and TRBJ2-1, with TRBD2 identical over 12 bases. In germline, CDR1 is LGHNA, CDR2 YNFKEQ. After removal of 4 bases from V and 6 bases from J, the junction contained 7 bases not matched to a gene. The CDR3 is 16 amino acids. The CDR3 nucleotides are TGTGCCAGCAGCCTCCTAGCGGGAGGGCCGGGCAATGAGCAGTTCTTC. Encoded protein: CASSLLAGGPGNEQFF.

V is TRBV7-9 and J is TRBJ1-1, with D unresolved. V was cut by 5 bases and J by 1 base, with 8 bases left in between. Germline V gives CDR1 SEHNR, CDR2 FQNEAQ (reference sequence). This CDR3 spans 13 amino acids. CDR3 nucleotides: TGTGCCAGCAGCCGAGCGGGGAACACTGAAGCTTTCTTT. Translation: CASSRAGNTEAFF.

In its sample, this clonotype was seen a few times. V usage is TRBV5-6 and J usage is TRBJ2-3, with 16 positions matching TRBD2. Germline CDR1 and CDR2: SGHDT and YYEEEE. This CDR3 region has 18 residues. V lost 2 bases, J lost 5 bases, and 8 bases stayed unmatched. CDR3: CASSFPGTSGGAGDTQYF. The CDR3 DNA is TGTGCCAGCAGCTTCCCCGGGACTAGCGGGGGGGCCGGAGATACGCAGTATTTT.

The gene calls are TRBV2 and TRBJ1-4, with D possibly matching TRBD1 (6 bases). The V gene's germline CDR1 is SNHLY and CDR2 FYNNEI. This CDR3 has 15 residues. The V gene lost 6 bases and the J gene lost 7 bases, with 18 bases spanning the gap. In DNA, the CDR3 is TGTGCCAGCAGCCCCTCGGGGACAAACCCTGAAAAACTGTTTTTT. It yields the protein CASSPSGTNPEKLFF.